These 10 T cell receptor beta chains were sequenced from one sample in a study of cytomegalovirus exposure and HLA in healthy donors. The protocol was immunoSEQ multiplex PCR, while the TCRdb copy is restricted to in-frame clones and leaves out a portion. The repertoire holds 200,000 or so clones, over 75% seen once, with approximately 2% in the top ten. Sequenced input: PBMCs. These receptors came from a woman between 18 and 29 years old in good health and CMV-seropositive.

V gene TRBV27 combines with J gene TRBJ2-7; perhaps TRBD1 as D (6 bases). CDR3 length equals 15 residues. CDR1 is MNHEY and CDR2 is SMNVEV in the germline V gene (reference sequence). The V and J ends lost 0 bases and 2 bases respectively, with 11 bases between them. The CDR3 sequence is CASSLSIRGPYEQYF. In DNA, the CDR3 is TGTGCCAGCAGTTTATCGATCAGGGGTCCCTACGAGCAGTACTTC.

This chain joins TRBV19 and TRBJ2-1; 9 positions match TRBD1. The V gene end was trimmed by 7 bases and the J gene end by 8 bases; junction bases not matched to a gene: 9. Germline V gene sequence: CDR1 LNHDA, CDR2 SQIVND (reference sequence). The length of the CDR3 is 14 residues. The CDR3 region is CASTAGTGSHEQFF. CDR3 coding DNA: TGTGCCAGTACTGCCGGGACAGGGTCCCATGAGCAGTTCTTC.

The chain links TRBV2 to TRBJ1-3, with D maybe TRBD1 (6 bases). The germline V gene has CDR1 SNHLY and CDR2 FYNNEI. The CDR3 runs to 16 residues. The V end lost 6 bases, the J end lost 0 bases, and 15 bases lay between the germline ends. The CDR3 protein is CASSAPTGSSGNTIYF. The CDR3 nucleotides are TGTGCCAGCAGCGCCCCGACAGGTTCCTCTGGAAACACCATATATTTT.

This clone has only a few counts. The rearrangement links TRBV6-1 to TRBJ2-2; 8 nucleotides agree with TRBD1. This CDR3 is built from 13 residues. CDR1 is MNHNS and CDR2 is SASEGT in the germline V gene. V lost 4 bases, J lost 6 bases, and 1 base stayed unmatched. The CDR3 loop is CASSAQGAGELFF. The CDR3 nucleotides are TGTGCCAGCAGTGCACAGGGGGCCGGGGAGCTGTTTTTT.

The rearrangement joins TRBV2 to TRBJ1-1; 10 bases fit TRBD1. The CDR3 totals 18 residues. CDR1 SNHLY and CDR2 FYNNEI come from the germline V gene. With V trimmed by 5 bases and J by 1 base, 13 bases remained unmatched. The CDR3 region is CASSLPGQGKRRNTEAFF. DNA of the CDR3: TGTGCCAGCAGTCTACCGGGACAGGGGAAGAGGCGGAACACTGAAGCTTTCTTT.

The rearrangement joins TRBV7-9 to TRBJ1-5; perhaps TRBD1 as D (5 bases). CDR1 and CDR2 from the germline V gene are SEHNR and FQNEAQ (reference sequence). V lost 1 base and J lost 0, with 10 bases in between. The CDR3 runs 16 residues. The CDR3: CASSLGQGVSNQPQHF. CDR3 DNA sequence: TGTGCCAGCAGCTTAGGGCAGGGCGTTAGCAATCAGCCCCAGCATTTT.

This clone has just one count. This chain joins TRBV21-1 and TRBJ1-5; TRBD1 reflects the table's D call only, with no check against the DNA. TRBV21-1 is shown as a pseudogene. The CDR3 runs 15 residues. The CDR3 DNA reads TGTGCCAGCAGCAAAGCCCAGGGGGCCAGTCAGCCCCAGCATTTT. Translated, it gives CASSKAQGASQPQHF.

The chain has TRBV28 and TRBJ2-1; D is uncertain. The CDR3 is 12 residues long. Trimming removed 10 bases at V and 9 bases at J, with 16 bases between. The germline V gene encodes CDR1 MDHEN and CDR2 SYDVKM. The CDR3 DNA reads TGTGCCACATCTCCGGTTGTAGTTGAGCAGTTCTTC. Translating it yields CATSPVVVEQFF.

This rearrangement joins TRBV18 to TRBJ2-3, with D possibly TRBD2 on 6 matching bases. The ends were cut back, 0 bases at V and 1 base at J, with 8 bases in the middle. CDR1 is KGHSH, CDR2 LQKENI, per germline. The CDR3 extends over 15 amino acids. Written as DNA, the CDR3 is TGTGCCAGCTCACCACCTAGCGGAGGCACAGATACGCAGTATTTT. Translating gives CASSPPSGGTDTQYF.

J is TRBJ2-2 and V is TRBV5-1; 7 bases agree with TRBD2. Germline V lookup: CDR1 SGHRS, CDR2 YFSETQ. V lost 6 bases to trimming and J lost 4 bases; unmatched junction nucleotides: 9. The CDR3 contains 15 residues. The CDR3 here is CASTAGEISTGELFF. The CDR3 DNA follows: TGCGCCAGCACCGCGGGGGAGATTAGCACCGGGGAGCTGTTTTTT.